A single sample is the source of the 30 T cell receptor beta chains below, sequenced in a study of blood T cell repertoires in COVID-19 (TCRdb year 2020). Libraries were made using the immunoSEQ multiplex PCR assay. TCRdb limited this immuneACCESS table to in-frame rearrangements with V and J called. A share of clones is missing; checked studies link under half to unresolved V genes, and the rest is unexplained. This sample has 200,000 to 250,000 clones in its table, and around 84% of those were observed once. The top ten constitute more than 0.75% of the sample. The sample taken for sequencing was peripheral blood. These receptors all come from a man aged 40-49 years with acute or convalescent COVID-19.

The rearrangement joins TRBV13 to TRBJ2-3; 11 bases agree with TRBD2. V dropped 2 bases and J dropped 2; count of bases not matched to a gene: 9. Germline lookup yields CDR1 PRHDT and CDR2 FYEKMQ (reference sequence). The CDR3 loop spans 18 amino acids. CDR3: CASSLNGLAGGHTDTQYF. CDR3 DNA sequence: TGTGCCAGCAGCTTAAATGGTCTAGCGGGGGGCCACACAGATACGCAGTATTTT.

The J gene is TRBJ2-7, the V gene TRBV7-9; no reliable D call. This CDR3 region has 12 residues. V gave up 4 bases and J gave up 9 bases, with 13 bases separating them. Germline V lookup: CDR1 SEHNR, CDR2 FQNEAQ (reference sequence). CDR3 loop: CASSSILLGQYF. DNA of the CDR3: TGTGCCAGCAGCTCCATCCTGCTAGGGCAGTACTTC.

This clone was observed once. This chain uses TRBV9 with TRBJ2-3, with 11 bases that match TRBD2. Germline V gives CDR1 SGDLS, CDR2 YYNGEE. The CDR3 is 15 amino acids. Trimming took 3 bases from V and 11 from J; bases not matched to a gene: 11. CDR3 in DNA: TGTGCCAGCAGCGGTAGCGGGGGGGGCCTAGTAGGGCAGTATTTT. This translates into CASSGSGGGLVGQYF.

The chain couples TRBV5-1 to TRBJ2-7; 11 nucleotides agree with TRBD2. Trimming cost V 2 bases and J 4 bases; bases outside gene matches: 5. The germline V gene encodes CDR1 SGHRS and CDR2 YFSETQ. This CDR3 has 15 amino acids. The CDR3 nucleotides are TGCGCCAGCAGCTTCTCCGGGACTAGCGGTTACGAGCAGTACTTC. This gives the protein CASSFSGTSGYEQYF.

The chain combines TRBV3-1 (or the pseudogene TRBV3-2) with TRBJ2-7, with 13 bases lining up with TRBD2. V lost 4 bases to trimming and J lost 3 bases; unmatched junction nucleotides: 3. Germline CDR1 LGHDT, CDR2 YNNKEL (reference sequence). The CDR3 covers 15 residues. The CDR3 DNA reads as TGTGCCAGCAGCCCACGGACTAGCGGGGGCTACGAGCAGTACTTC. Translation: CASSPRTSGGYEQYF.

The CDR3 sequence: CASSLSTSNTEAFF. CDR3 DNA: TGCGCCAGCAGCTTATCAACTTCCAACACTGAAGCTTTCTTT. The J gene is TRBJ1-1, the V gene TRBV5-1; D not certain. The CDR3 has 14 residues. Per germline, CDR1 SGHRS and CDR2 YFSETQ. Trimming removed 2 bases at V and 2 bases at J, with 10 bases between.

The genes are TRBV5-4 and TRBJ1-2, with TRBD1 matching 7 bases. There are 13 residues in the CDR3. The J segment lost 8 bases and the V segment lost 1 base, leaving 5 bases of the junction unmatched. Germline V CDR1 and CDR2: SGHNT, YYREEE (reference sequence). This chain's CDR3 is CASSLWTGFGYTF. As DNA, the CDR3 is TGTGCCAGCAGCTTGTGGACAGGCTTCGGCTACACCTTC.

The CDR3 is CASSVGEARYGYTF. CDR3 DNA sequence: TGTGCCAGCAGCGTAGGAGAGGCCCGCTATGGCTACACCTTC. This chain connects TRBV9 to TRBJ1-2; D call uncertain. V was pared by 0 bases and J by 4 bases, with 10 bases between. The CDR3 length is 14 residues. Germline CDR1 is SGDLS and CDR2 is YYNGEE.

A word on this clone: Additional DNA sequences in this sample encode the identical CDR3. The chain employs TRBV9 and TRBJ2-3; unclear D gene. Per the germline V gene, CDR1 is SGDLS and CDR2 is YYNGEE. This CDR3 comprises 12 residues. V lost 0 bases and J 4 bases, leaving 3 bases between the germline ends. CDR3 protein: CASSVVSDTQYF. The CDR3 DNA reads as TGTGCCAGCAGCGTAGTATCAGATACGCAGTATTTT.

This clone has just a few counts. The CDR3 sequence: CASSLDRVDQPQHF. Written as DNA, the CDR3 is TGTGCCAGCAGCCTGGACAGGGTCGATCAGCCCCAGCATTTT. V is TRBV7-9 and J is TRBJ1-5, with TRBD1 identical over 8 bases. The CDR3 is made up of 14 amino acids. With 5 bases clipped from V and 5 bases from J, the junction kept 5 bases outside the gene matches. Germline V CDR1 and CDR2: SEHNR, FQNEAQ (reference sequence).

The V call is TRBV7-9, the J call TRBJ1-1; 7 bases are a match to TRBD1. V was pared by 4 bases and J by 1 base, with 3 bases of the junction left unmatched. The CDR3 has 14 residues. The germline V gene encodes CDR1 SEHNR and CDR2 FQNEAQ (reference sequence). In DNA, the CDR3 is TGTGCCAGCAGCTCGACAGGGTGGAACACTGAAGCTTTCTTT. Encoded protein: CASSSTGWNTEAFF.

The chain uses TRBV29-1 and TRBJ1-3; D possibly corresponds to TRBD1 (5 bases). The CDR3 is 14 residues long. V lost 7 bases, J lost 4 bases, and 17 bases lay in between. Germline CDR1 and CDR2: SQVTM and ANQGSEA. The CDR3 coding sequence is TGCAGCGCCCTGTTGGCAGGGTCGGGAAACACCATATATTTT. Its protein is CSALLAGSGNTIYF. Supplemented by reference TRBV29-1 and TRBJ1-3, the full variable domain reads SAVISQKPSRDICQRGTSLTIQCQVDSQVTMMFWYRQQPGQSLTLIATANQGSEATYESGFVIDKFPISRPNLTFSTLTVSNMSPEDSSIYLCSALLAGSGNTIYFGEGSWLTVV.

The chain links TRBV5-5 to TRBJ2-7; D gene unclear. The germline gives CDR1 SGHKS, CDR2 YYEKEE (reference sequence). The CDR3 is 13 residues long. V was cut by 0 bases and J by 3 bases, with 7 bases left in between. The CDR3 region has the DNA TGTGCCAGCAGCTTGGACAGCTTCTACGAGCAGTACTTC. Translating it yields CASSLDSFYEQYF. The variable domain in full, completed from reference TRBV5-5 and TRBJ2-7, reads DAGVTQSPTHLIKTRGQQVTLRCSPISGHKSVSWYQQVLGQGPQFIFQYYEKEERGRGNFPDRFSARQFPNYSSELNVNALLLGDSALYLCASSLDSFYEQYFGPGTRLTVT.

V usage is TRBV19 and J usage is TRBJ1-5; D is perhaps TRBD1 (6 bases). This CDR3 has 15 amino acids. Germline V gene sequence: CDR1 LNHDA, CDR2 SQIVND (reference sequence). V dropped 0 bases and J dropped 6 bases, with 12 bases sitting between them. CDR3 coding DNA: TGTGCCAGTAGTATAGACAGTGGGGGCAGTCAGCCCCAGCATTTT. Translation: CASSIDSGGSQPQHF.

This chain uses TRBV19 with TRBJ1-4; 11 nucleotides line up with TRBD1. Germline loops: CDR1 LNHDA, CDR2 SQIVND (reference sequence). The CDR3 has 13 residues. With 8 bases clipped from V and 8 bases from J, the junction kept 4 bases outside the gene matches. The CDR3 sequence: CASGQGAGEKLFF. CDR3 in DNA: TGTGCCAGTGGACAGGGGGCAGGGGAAAAACTGTTTTTT.

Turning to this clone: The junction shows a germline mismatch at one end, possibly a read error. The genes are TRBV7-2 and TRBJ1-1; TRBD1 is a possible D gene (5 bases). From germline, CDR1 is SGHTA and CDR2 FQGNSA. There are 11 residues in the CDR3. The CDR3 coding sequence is TGTGCCAGCAGCTTAGGGGGCTCGCTACGTTTT. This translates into CASSLGGSLRF. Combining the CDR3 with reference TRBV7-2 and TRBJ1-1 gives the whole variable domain GAGVSQSPSNKVTEKGKDVELRCDPISGHTALYWYRQSLGQGLEFLIYFQGNSAPDKSGLPSDRFSAERTGGSVSTLTIQRTQQEDSAVYLCASSLGGSLRFGQGTRLTVV.

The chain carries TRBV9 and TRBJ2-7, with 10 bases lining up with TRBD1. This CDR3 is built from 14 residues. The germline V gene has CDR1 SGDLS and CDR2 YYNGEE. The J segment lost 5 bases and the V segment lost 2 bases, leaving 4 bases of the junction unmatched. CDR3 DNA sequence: TGTGCCAGCAGCGTCTATGGGACAGGGGACGAGCAGTACTTC. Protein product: CASSVYGTGDEQYF.

The DNA of the CDR3 is TGTGCCAGCAGCTTAGGCACAGGGAGAGGATCAGCTTTCTTT. This translates into CASSLGTGRGSAFF. The V call is TRBV7-3, the J call TRBJ1-1; tentatively, D is TRBD1 (6 bases). Germline V lookup: CDR1 SGHTA, CDR2 FQGTGA. The CDR3 totals 14 residues. Trimming stripped 2 bases from V and 10 bases from J, with 17 bases between.

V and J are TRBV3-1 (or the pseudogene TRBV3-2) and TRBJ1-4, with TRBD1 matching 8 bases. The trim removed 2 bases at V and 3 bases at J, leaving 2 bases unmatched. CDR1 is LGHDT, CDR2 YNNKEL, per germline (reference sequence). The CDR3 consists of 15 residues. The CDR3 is CASSQRTGSNEKLFF. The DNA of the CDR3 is TGTGCCAGCAGCCAACGGACAGGGTCTAATGAAAAACTGTTTTTT.

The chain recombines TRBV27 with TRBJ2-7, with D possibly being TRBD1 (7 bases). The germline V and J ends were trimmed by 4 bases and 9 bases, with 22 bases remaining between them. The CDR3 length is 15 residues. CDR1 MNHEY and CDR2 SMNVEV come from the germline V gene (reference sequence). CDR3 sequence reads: CASSSLGTAQGGQYF. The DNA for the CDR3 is TGTGCCAGCAGTTCACTCGGGACAGCGCAGGGGGGGCAGTACTTC.

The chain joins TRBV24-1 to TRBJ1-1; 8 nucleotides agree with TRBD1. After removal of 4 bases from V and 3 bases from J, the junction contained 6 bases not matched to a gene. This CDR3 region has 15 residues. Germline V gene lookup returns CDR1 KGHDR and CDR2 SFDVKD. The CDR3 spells CATSDSGQGDTEAFF. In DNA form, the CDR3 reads TGTGCCACCAGTGACTCAGGACAGGGAGACACTGAAGCTTTCTTT.

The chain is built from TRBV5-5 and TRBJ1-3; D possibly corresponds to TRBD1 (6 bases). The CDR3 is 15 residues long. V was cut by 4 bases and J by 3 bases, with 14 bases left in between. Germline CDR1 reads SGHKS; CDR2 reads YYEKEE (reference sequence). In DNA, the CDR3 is TGTGCCAGCAGCGACACAGGGATACGTGGAAACACCATATATTTT. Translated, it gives CASSDTGIRGNTIYF.

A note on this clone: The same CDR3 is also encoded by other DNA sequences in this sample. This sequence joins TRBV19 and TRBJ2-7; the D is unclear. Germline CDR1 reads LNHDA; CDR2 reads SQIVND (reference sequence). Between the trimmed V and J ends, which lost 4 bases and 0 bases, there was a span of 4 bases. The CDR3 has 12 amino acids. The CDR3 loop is CASSTSSYEQYF. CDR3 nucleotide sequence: TGTGCCAGTAGTACCTCCTCCTACGAGCAGTACTTC.

CDR3 sequence: CASSPFGPTTNYGYTF. The CDR3 DNA sequence: TGTGCCAGCTCACCATTCGGTCCGACTACAAACTATGGCTACACCTTC. The chain couples TRBV18 to TRBJ1-2, with unresolved D. The CDR3 is 16 amino acids. Germline V gene sequence: CDR1 KGHSH, CDR2 LQKENI. Trimming pared 2 bases from V and 2 bases from J, leaving 15 bases between.

The chain's CDR3 is CASSSGSEAFF. DNA for the CDR3: TGTGCCAGCAGCTCGGGGTCTGAAGCTTTCTTT. The chain employs TRBV4-2 and TRBJ1-1; D is unclear. Per germline, CDR1 LGHNA and CDR2 YNFKEQ. Deletions cut 5 bases from V and 6 bases from J, with 7 bases between. The CDR3 contains 11 residues.

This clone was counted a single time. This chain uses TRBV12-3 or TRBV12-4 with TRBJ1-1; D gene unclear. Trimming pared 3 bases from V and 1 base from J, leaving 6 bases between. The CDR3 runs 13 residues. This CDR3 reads CASSFLSNTEAFF. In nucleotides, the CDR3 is TGTGCCAGCAGTTTCCTATCGAACACTGAAGCTTTCTTT.

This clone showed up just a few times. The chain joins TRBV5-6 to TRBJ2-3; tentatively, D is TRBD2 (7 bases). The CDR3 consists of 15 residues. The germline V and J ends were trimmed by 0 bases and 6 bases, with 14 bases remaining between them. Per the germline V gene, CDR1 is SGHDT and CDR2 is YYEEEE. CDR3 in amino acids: CASSLAFGGQDTQYF. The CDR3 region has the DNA TGTGCCAGCAGCTTGGCTTTCGGGGGGCAGGATACGCAGTATTTT.

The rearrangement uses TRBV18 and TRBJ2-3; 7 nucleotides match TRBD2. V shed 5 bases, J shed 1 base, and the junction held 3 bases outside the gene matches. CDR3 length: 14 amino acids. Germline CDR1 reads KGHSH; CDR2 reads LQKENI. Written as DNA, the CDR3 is TGTGCCAGCTCAAGCGGGGACCGCACAGATACGCAGTATTTT. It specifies CASSSGDRTDTQYF.

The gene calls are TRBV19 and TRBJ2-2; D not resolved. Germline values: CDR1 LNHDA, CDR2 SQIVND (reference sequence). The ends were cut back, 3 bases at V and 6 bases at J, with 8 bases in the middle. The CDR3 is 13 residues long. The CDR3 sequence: CASSINFPGELFF. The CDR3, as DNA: TGTGCCAGTAGTATCAACTTTCCCGGGGAGCTGTTTTTT.

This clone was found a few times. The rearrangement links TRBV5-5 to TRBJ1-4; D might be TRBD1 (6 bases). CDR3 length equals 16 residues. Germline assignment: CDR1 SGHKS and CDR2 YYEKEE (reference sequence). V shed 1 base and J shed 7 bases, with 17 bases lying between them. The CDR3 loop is CASSLYPGGQGEKLFF. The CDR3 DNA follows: TGTGCCAGCAGCTTGTATCCCGGGGGGCAGGGTGAAAAACTGTTTTTT.